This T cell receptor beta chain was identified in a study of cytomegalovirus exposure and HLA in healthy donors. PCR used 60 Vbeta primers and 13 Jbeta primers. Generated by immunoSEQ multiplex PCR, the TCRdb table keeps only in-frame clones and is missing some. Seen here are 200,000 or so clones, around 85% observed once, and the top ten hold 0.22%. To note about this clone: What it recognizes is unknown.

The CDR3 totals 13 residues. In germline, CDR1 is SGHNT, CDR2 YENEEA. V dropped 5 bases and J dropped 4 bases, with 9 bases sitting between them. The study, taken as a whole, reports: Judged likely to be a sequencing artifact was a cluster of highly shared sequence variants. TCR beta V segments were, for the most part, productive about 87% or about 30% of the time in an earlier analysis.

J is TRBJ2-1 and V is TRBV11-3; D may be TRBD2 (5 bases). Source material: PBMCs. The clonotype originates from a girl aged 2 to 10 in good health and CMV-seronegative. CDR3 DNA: TGTGCCAGCAGCCAGAGGGATTACAATGAGCAGTTCTTC. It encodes CASSQRDYNEQFF.